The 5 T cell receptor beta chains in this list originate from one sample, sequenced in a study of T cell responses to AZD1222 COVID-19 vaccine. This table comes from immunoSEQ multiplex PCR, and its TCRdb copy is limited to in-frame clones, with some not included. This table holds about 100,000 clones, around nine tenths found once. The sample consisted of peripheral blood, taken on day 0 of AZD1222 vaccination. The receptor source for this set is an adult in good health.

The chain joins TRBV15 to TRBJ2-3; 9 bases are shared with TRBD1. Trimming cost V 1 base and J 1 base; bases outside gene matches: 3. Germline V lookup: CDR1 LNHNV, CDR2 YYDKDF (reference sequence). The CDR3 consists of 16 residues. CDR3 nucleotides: TGTGCCACCAGCAGAGCACAGGGGGCTGGCACAGATACGCAGTATTTT. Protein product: CATSRAQGAGTDTQYF.

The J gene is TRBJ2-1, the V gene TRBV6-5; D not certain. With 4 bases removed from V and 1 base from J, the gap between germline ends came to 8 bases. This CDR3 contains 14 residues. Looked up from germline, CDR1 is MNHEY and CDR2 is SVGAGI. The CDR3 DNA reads TGTGCCAGCAGTTCTGGGGTTTCCTACAATGAGCAGTTCTTC. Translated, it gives CASSSGVSYNEQFF.

CDR3 nucleotides: TGTGCCAGTAGTACGCGGGACTCCTATAATTCACCCCTCCACTTT. This translates into CASSTRDSYNSPLHF. The V and J genes are TRBV19 and TRBJ1-6; D not resolved. In germline, CDR1 is LNHDA, CDR2 SQIVND (reference sequence). Trimming took 4 bases from V and 0 from J, leaving 7 bases between them. CDR3 length: 15 amino acids.

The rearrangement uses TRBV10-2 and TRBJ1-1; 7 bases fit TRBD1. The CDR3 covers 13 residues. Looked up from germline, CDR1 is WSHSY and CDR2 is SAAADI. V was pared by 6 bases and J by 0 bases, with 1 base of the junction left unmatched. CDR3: CASRGQLNTEAFF. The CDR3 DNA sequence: TGCGCCAGCAGGGGACAGCTGAACACTGAAGCTTTCTTT.

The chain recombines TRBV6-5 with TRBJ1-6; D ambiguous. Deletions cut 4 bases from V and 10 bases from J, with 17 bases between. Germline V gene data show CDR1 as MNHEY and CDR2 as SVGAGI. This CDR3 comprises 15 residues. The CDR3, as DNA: TGTGCCAGCAGTTGGTCGGGAGAGGGTGGGTCACCCCTCCACTTT. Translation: CASSWSGEGGSPLHF.